The present TCR beta chain was sequenced within a study of blood T cell repertoires in COVID-19. Looking at the study overall: The United States, Italy and Spain supplied acute and convalescent COVID-19 samples. T cells, B-cell-depleted T cells, or PBMCs supplied cDNA or gDNA.

In the study's own analysis: Estimation of nucleated cell counts relied on the amplification of reference gene primers. Method: immunoSEQ multiplex PCR; TCRdb's copy keeps in-frame clones and lacks some. Clone size and the V and J calls come from that table; the DNA yielded D and trimming. In the table there are under 250,000 clones, roughly 85% of which are singletons. Germline-derived CDR1 and CDR2 are SGHNT and YYREEE (reference sequence). The CDR3 totals 17 residues. J lost 3 bases, V lost 3 bases, and 8 bases had no gene match. V and J are TRBV5-4 and TRBJ2-7; 14 positions match TRBD2. This clonotype originated in a woman of 80 years or more with acute or convalescent COVID-19. What was sequenced was peripheral blood. CDR3: CASSYGLAGGVNYEQYF. As DNA, the CDR3 is TGTGCCAGCAGCTACGGACTAGCGGGGGGTGTAAACTACGAGCAGTACTTC.